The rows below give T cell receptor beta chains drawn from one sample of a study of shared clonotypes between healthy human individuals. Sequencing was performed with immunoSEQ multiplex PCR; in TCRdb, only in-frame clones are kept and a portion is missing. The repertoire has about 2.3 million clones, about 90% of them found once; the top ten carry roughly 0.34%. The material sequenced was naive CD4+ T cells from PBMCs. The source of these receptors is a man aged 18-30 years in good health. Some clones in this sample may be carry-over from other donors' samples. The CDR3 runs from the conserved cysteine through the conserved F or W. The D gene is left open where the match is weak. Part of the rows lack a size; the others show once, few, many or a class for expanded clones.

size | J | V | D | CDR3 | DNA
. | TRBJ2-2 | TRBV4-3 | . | CASSEQGRVANTGELFF | TGCGCCAGCAGCGAACAGGGTCGCGTCGCTAACACCGGGGAGCTGTTTTTT
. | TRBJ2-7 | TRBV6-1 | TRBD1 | CASSRQGADEQYF | TGTGCCAGCAGTCGACAGGGGGCGGACGAGCAGTACTTC
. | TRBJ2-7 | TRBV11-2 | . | CASSLDRREQYF | TGTGCCAGCAGCTTAGACAGGCGAGAGCAGTACTTC
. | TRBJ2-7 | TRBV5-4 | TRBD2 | CASSPTSGSFYEQYF | TGTGCCAGCAGCCCCACTAGCGGGAGCTTTTACGAGCAGTACTTC
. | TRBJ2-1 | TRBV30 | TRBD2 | CATSFGTSGREQFF | TGTGCGACCTCTTTCGGGACTAGCGGTCGTGAGCAGTTCTTC
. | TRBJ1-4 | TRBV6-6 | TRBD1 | CASSYYGTANNEKLFF | TGTGCCAGCAGTTACTATGGGACAGCAAATAATGAAAAACTGTTTTTT
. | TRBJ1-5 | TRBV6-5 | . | CASSYSGGRSNQPQHF | TGTGCCAGCAGTTACTCGGGGGGTCGGAGCAATCAGCCCCAGCATTTT
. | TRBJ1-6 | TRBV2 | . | CASTPGLGGSPLHF | TGTGCCAGCACCCCCGGGCTAGGCGGCTCACCCCTCCACTTT
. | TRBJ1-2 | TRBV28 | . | CASSYYYGYTF | TGTGCCAGCAGTTACTACTATGGCTACACCTTC
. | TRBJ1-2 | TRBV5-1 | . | CASSLGENYGYTF | TGCGCCAGCAGCTTGGGCGAAAACTATGGCTACACCTTC
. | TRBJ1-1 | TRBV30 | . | CAWSVLGEWKGTEAFF | TGTGCCTGGAGTGTACTGGGGGAGTGGAAGGGCACTGAAGCTTTCTTT
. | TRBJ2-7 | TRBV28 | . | CASIGAPRSEQYF | TGTGCCAGCATAGGAGCCCCGCGGAGCGAGCAGTACTTC
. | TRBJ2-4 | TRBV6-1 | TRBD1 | CASSEDWTGGQGIQYF | TGTGCCAGCAGTGAAGATTGGACAGGGGGCCAGGGCATTCAGTACTTC
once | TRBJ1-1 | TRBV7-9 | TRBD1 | CATTFRGASPEAFF | TGTGCCACCACGTTCAGGGGGGCGAGTCCTGAAGCTTTCTTT
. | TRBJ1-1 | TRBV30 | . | CAWSVLVGEAFF | TGTGCCTGGAGTGTACTGGTGGGGGAAGCTTTCTTT
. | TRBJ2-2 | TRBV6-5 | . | CASSYTDSLTGELFF | TGTGCCAGCAGTTACACCGACAGCCTCACCGGGGAGCTGTTTTTT
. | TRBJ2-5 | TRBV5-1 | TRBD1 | CASSWTGGGETQYF | TGCGCCAGCAGCTGGACAGGGGGCGGAGAGACCCAGTACTTC
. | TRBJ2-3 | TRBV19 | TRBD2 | CASRSGGSTDTQYF | TGTGCCAGCAGAAGCGGGGGTAGCACAGATACGCAGTATTTT
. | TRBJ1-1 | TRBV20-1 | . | CSARQDREAFF | TGCAGTGCTAGACAAGACAGGGAAGCTTTCTTT
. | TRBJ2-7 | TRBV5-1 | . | CASSLDGYEQYF | TGCGCCAGCAGCTTGGATGGCTACGAGCAGTACTTC
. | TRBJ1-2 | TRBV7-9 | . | CASSYGATDNYGYTF | TGTGCCAGCAGCTACGGGGCCACTGATAACTATGGCTACACCTTC
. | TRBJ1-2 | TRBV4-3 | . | CASSQDYSWTTLANYGYTF | TGCGCCAGCAGCCAAGATTATTCGTGGACAACCCTTGCTAACTATGGCTACACCTTC
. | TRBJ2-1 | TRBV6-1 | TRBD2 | CASSGGLAGASSYNEQFF | TGTGCCAGCAGTGGGGGACTAGCGGGCGCCAGCTCCTACAATGAGCAGTTCTTC
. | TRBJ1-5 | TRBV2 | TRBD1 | CASSLDRGDQPQHF | TGTGCCAGCAGCCTGGACAGGGGGGATCAGCCCCAGCATTTT
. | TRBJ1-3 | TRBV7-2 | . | CASSSETGNTIYF | TGTGCCAGCAGCAGCGAGACTGGAAACACCATATATTTT
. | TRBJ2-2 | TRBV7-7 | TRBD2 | CASSRSAPGGTNTGELFF | TGTGCCAGCAGCCGTAGCGCCCCGGGGGGGACTAACACCGGGGAGCTGTTTTTT
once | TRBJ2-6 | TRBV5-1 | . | CASSQGTEGANVLTF | TGCGCCAGCAGCCAAGGGACGGAAGGGGCCAACGTCCTGACTTTC
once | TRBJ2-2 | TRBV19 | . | CASSIGGQISAGELFF | TGTGCCAGTAGTATAGGAGGACAGATATCGGCCGGGGAGCTGTTTTTT
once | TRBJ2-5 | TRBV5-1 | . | CASSPGDKSGETQYF | TGCGCCAGCAGCCCCGGGGATAAGTCGGGGGAGACCCAGTACTTC
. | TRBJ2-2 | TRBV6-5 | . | CASRNPLANTGELFF | TGTGCCAGCCGAAACCCACTGGCGAACACCGGGGAGCTGTTTTTT
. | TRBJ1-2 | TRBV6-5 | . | CASSYKFGGYTF | TGTGCCAGCAGTTACAAGTTCGGTGGCTACACCTTC
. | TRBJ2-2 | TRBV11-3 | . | CASSDGLGGTGELFF | TGTGCCAGCAGCGACGGGCTCGGAGGCACCGGGGAGCTGTTTTTT
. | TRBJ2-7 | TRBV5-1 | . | CASSLQIHYEQYF | TGCGCCAGCAGCTTGCAGATTCACTACGAGCAGTACTTC
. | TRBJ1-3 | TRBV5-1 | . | CASSPKNSGNTIYF | TGCGCCAGCAGCCCCAAGAACTCTGGAAACACCATATATTTT
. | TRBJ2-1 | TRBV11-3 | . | CASSLDRHNEQFF | TGTGCCAGCAGCTTAGATAGACACAATGAGCAGTTCTTC
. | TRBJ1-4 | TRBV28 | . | CASRPSGVEKLFF | TGTGCCAGCAGACCGTCGGGTGTTGAAAAACTGTTTTTT
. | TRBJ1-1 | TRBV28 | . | CASSLRESEAFF | TGTGCCAGCAGCCTCAGGGAGTCTGAAGCTTTCTTT
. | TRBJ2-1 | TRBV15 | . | CATSRDGKQFF | TGTGCCACCAGCAGAGACGGGAAGCAGTTCTTC
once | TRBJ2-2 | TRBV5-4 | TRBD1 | CASSGTANTGELFF | TGTGCCAGCAGCGGGACAGCGAACACCGGGGAGCTGTTTTTT
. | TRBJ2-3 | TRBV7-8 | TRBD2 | CASSVTSGSDTQYF | TGTGCCAGCAGCGTAACTAGCGGGAGTGATACGCAGTATTTT
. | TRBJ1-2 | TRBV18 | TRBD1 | CASSPGTVDYGYTF | TGTGCCAGCTCGCCGGGGACAGTTGACTATGGCTACACCTTC
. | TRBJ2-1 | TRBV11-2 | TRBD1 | CASGTGTGYNEQFF | TGTGCCAGCGGGACCGGGACAGGCTACAATGAGCAGTTCTTC
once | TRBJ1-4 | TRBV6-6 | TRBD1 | CASSYPGQGVEKLFF | TGTGCCAGCAGTTATCCGGGACAGGGCGTGGAAAAACTGTTTTTT
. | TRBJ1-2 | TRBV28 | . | CATNWGDYGYTF | TGTGCCACCAACTGGGGGGACTATGGCTACACCTTC
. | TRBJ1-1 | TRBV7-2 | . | CASSSPPGGRRDTEAFF | TGTGCCAGCAGCTCCCCGCCGGGGGGCAGGAGGGACACTGAAGCTTTCTTT
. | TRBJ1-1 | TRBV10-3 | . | CAISESPGGTEAFF | TGTGCCATCAGTGAGTCCCCGGGTGGCACTGAAGCTTTCTTT
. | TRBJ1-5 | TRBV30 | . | CAWSGGTQGQPQHF | TGTGCCTGGAGTGGAGGGACCCAGGGGCAGCCCCAGCATTTT
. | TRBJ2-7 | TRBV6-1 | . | CASQGGWYEQYF | TGTGCCAGCCAGGGGGGCTGGTACGAGCAGTACTTC
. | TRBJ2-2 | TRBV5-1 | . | CASSTALANTGELFF | TGCGCCAGCAGCACAGCACTAGCCAACACCGGGGAGCTGTTTTTT
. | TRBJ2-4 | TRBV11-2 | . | CASSLDGLRVGNIQYF | TGTGCCAGCAGCTTAGACGGTTTGAGGGTAGGGAACATTCAGTACTTC
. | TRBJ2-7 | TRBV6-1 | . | CASVRGPNPYEQYF | TGTGCCAGCGTGAGGGGACCCAACCCCTACGAGCAGTACTTC
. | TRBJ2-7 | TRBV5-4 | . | CASSLAGAGSRIYEQYF | TGTGCCAGCAGCTTGGCCGGGGCGGGATCACGGATCTACGAGCAGTACTTC
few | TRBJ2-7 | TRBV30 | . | CAWSASYEQYF | TGTGCCTGGAGTGCTTCCTACGAGCAGTACTTC
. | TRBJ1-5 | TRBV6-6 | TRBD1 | CASSYRDRGSQPQHF | TGTGCCAGCAGTTACCGGGACAGGGGTTCTCAGCCCCAGCATTTT
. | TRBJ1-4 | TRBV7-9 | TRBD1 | CASSSTGWYEKLFF | TGTGCCAGCAGCTCGACAGGGTGGTACGAAAAACTGTTTTTT
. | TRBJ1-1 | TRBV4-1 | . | CASSQVWENTEAFF | TGCGCCAGCAGCCAAGTTTGGGAGAACACTGAAGCTTTCTTT
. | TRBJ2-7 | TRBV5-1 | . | CASSWGDSSSSYEQYF | TGCGCCAGCAGCTGGGGGGACAGTAGCTCCTCCTACGAGCAGTACTTC
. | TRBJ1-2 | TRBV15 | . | CATSRDLTDYGYTF | TGTGCCACCAGCAGAGATCTGACGGACTATGGCTACACCTTC
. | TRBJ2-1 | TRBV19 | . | CASSMGLSSNEQFF | TGTGCCAGTAGTATGGGACTCTCCTCCAATGAGCAGTTCTTC